These 17 T cell receptor beta chains were all obtained from the same sample, sequenced in a study of cytomegalovirus exposure and HLA in healthy donors. Both 60 Vbeta primers and 13 Jbeta primers went into the PCR. TCRdb's table, derived via immunoSEQ multiplex PCR, lists solely in-frame clones and lacks some. Here the sample spans 75,000 to 95,000 clones, roughly 63% being singletons. The sample was PBMCs. These receptor sequences come from a woman between 45 and 60 years old in good health and CMV-seropositive.

V usage is TRBV5-1 and J usage is TRBJ2-5; D might be TRBD1 (6 bases). Germline CDR1 is SGHRS and CDR2 is YFSETQ. V was cut by 5 bases and J by 5 bases, with 16 bases left in between. The CDR3 is made up of 14 amino acids. CDR3 in amino acids: CASSISQGPETQYF. In DNA form, the CDR3 reads TGCGCCAGCAGTATTAGTCAGGGGCCGGAGACCCAGTACTTC.

This chain links TRBV6-5 with TRBJ2-7; TRBD2 is a possible D gene (5 bases). CDR3 size: 16 residues. The germline V gene encodes CDR1 MNHEY and CDR2 SVGAGI. The V and J ends lost 4 bases and 2 bases respectively, with 18 bases between them. CDR3 region: CASSLSTEDEPYEQYF. The CDR3 DNA is TGTGCCAGCAGTTTGTCGACGGAGGACGAGCCCTACGAGCAGTACTTC.

This chain joins TRBV28 and TRBJ1-2, with 9 bases identical to TRBD1. The CDR3 is 15 residues long. The trim removed 2 bases at V and 7 bases at J, leaving 8 bases unmatched. The germline gives CDR1 MDHEN, CDR2 SYDVKM. CDR3 nucleotide sequence: TGTGCCAGCAGTTTAACAGGGGGCGACTTGCGTGGCTACACCTTC. Translated: CASSLTGGDLRGYTF.

This clone was found a few times. This sequence joins TRBV5-6 and TRBJ1-1; D unresolved. Trimming pared 1 base from V and 0 bases from J, leaving 13 bases between. CDR1 is SGHDT, CDR2 YYEEEE, per germline. There are 16 residues in the CDR3. In DNA, the CDR3 is TGTGCCAGCAGCTTGCCAGCGGTGGGTGTGAACACTGAAGCTTTCTTT. The encoded protein is CASSLPAVGVNTEAFF.

The chain couples TRBV5-1 to TRBJ1-2; 7 bases line up with TRBD1. This CDR3 spans 13 amino acids. Germline CDR1 SGHRS, CDR2 YFSETQ. Unmatched junction bases numbered 3, after V lost 0 bases and J lost 7 bases. Written as DNA, the CDR3 is TGCGCCAGCAGCTTGGAGGGGGCTCGTGGCTACACCTTC. It translates to CASSLEGARGYTF.

V gene TRBV2 combines with J gene TRBJ2-7; a possible D gene is TRBD2 (6 bases). This CDR3 comprises 13 residues. Germline loops: CDR1 SNHLY, CDR2 FYNNEI. Trimming pared 4 bases from V and 4 bases from J, leaving 11 bases between. The CDR3 bases are TGTGCCAGCAGTGCCGGGGGAATTTACGAGCAGTACTTC. Translation gives CASSAGGIYEQYF.

V gene TRBV1 combines with J gene TRBJ2-7; the D segment call TRBD1 is taken from the table without a DNA check. TRBV1 is described as a pseudogene. The length of the CDR3 is 14 residues. The CDR3 loop is CTSSQDGTRYEQYF. CDR3 nucleotide sequence: TGCACCAGCAGCCAAGACGGGACAAGGTACGAGCAGTACTTC.

The rearrangement joins TRBV7-9 to TRBJ1-5; 8 nucleotides agree with TRBD1. Per germline, CDR1 SEHNR and CDR2 FQNEAQ (reference sequence). The CDR3 length is 15 residues. J gave up 3 bases and V 3 bases, and 4 bases lay outside the gene matches. For the CDR3, the DNA is TGTGCCAGCAGCTTCGGGACAGGAATCAATCAGCCCCAGCATTTT. Translated, it gives CASSFGTGINQPQHF.

The chain couples TRBV11-2 to TRBJ1-4; possibly TRBD1 for D (6 bases). The CDR3 has 16 amino acids. The germline CDR1 and CDR2 sequences are SGHAT and FQNNGV. Trimming stripped 2 bases from V and 11 bases from J, with 21 bases between. The CDR3 reads CASSLSPMGAQGKLFF. The CDR3 DNA sequence: TGTGCCAGCAGCTTAAGTCCGATGGGCGCCCAGGGGAAACTGTTTTTT.

The rearrangement uses TRBV9 and TRBJ2-3; D gene uncertain. The CDR3 extends over 15 amino acids. The V end lost 4 bases, the J end lost 9 bases, and 21 bases lay between the germline ends. Germline V CDR1 and CDR2: SGDLS, YYNGEE. The CDR3 bases are TGTGCCAGCAGCCCAGGCCCTCTTCGCTCAGCCACGCAGTATTTT. Translating gives CASSPGPLRSATQYF.

V usage is TRBV30 and J usage is TRBJ1-4; 8 nucleotides line up with TRBD1. The V and J ends lost 4 bases and 6 bases, in that order; junction bases with no gene match: 10. CDR1 is GTSNPN, CDR2 SVGIG, per germline (reference sequence). The CDR3 covers 15 residues. In DNA, the CDR3 is TGTGCCTGGAAGGGGCGCAGGGGGCGGGATGAAAAACTGTTTTTT. Its translation: CAWKGRRGRDEKLFF.

The chain links TRBV5-1 to TRBJ1-2; D might be TRBD1 (5 bases). The CDR3 loop spans 14 amino acids. CDR1 SGHRS and CDR2 YFSETQ come from the germline V gene. V gave up 0 bases and J gave up 1 base, with 7 bases separating them. DNA of the CDR3: TGCGCCAGCAGCTTGGGACAGATTAACTATGGCTACACCTTC. Protein: CASSLGQINYGYTF.

This clone occurred a few times. The rearrangement links TRBV7-9 to TRBJ1-6, with 10 bases lining up with TRBD1. CDR1 is SEHNR, CDR2 FQNEAQ, per germline (reference sequence). The CDR3 loop spans 17 amino acids. Losses at the gene ends were 3 bases for V and 5 bases for J; bases not matched to a gene: 7. The CDR3 coding sequence is TGTGCCAGCAGCTTCTTGCCAGGGACAGGGGATAATTCACCCCTCCACTTT. Translated, it gives CASSFLPGTGDNSPLHF. Complete variable domain (other parts from reference TRBV7-9 and TRBJ1-6): DTGVSQNPRHKITKRGQNVTFRCDPISEHNRLYWYRQTLGQGPEFLTYFQNEAQLEKSRLLSDRFSAERPKGSFSTLEIQRTEQGDSAMYLCASSFLPGTGDNSPLHFGNGTRLTVT.

In its sample, this clone was seen once. The chain recombines TRBV5-6 with TRBJ2-3; 8 bases align to TRBD2. The CDR3 sequence is 15 residues long. Germline V CDR1 and CDR2: SGHDT, YYEEEE. V lost 6 bases to trimming and J lost 5 bases; unmatched junction nucleotides: 11. CDR3 loop: CASTRGSGGRDTQYF. In DNA, the CDR3 is TGTGCCAGCACCCGGGGCAGCGGGGGTCGAGATACGCAGTATTTT.

CDR3 nucleotide sequence: TGTGCCTGGAGTGTAACAGCTTCTAATTCACCCCTCCACTTT. Translating it yields CAWSVTASNSPLHF. V is TRBV30 and J is TRBJ1-6; D gene ambiguous. Per the germline V gene, CDR1 is GTSNPN and CDR2 is SVGIG (reference sequence). CDR3 length: 14 residues. Trimming took 0 bases from V and 6 from J, leaving 9 bases between them.

J is TRBJ2-2 and V is TRBV28, with TRBD1 identical over 9 bases. From germline, CDR1 is MDHEN and CDR2 SYDVKM. The V gene end was trimmed by 11 bases and the J gene end by 4 bases; junction bases not matched to a gene: 8. This CDR3 contains 14 residues. The CDR3 DNA is TGTGCCGCTTCCGGGACAGGGACCACCGGGGAGCTGTTTTTT. This translates into CAASGTGTTGELFF.

The chain carries TRBV7-8 and TRBJ2-1; D might be TRBD1 (6 bases). Germline-derived CDR1 and CDR2 are SGHVS and FQNEAQ. Trimming took 6 bases from V and 9 from J, leaving 18 bases between them. This CDR3 contains 14 residues. CDR3 region: CASSPGTSRGEQFF. In DNA form, the CDR3 reads TGTGCCAGCAGTCCCGGGACATCCCGGGGTGAGCAGTTCTTC.